This T cell receptor beta chain was captured by sequencing in a study of vaccination effects on CD4 cells after COVID-19. About the research overall: All study participants received two doses of BNT162b2 or mRNA-1273 vaccine.

Profiling relied on immunoSEQ multiplex PCR, and the TCRdb table lists in-frame clones only, not all of them. The sample records roughly 27,000 clones, roughly 72% being singletons. V lost 8 bases to trimming and J lost 4 bases, with 9 bases between them. This CDR3 has 12 residues. Germline lookup yields CDR1 SEHNR and CDR2 FQNEAQ (reference sequence). Pools of viral peptides were used by the ViraFEST assay to expand antigen-specific CD4+ T cells ahead of sequencing. Isolating CD4+ T cells followed approximately ten days of culture. Documented for the person is a PCR-confirmed SARS-CoV-2 infection occurring between March and December 2020. IL-2 at 9.5 to 10 IU/ml and peptides at 9.5 to 10 ug/ml were added to cultured PBMC, about 1.8 million per well. Regarding this clone: Its antigen is not known.

The sequencing used CD4+ T cells from PBMCs cultured with SARS-CoV-2 spike peptides, collected before COVID-19 vaccination. V usage is TRBV7-9 and J usage is TRBJ1-3, with D unclear. The clonotype comes from a human donor who had a prior SARS-CoV-2 infection. Here the CDR3 DNA reads TGTGCCAGCGCCCTCCCGGGAAACACCATATATTTT. Translated, it gives CASALPGNTIYF.